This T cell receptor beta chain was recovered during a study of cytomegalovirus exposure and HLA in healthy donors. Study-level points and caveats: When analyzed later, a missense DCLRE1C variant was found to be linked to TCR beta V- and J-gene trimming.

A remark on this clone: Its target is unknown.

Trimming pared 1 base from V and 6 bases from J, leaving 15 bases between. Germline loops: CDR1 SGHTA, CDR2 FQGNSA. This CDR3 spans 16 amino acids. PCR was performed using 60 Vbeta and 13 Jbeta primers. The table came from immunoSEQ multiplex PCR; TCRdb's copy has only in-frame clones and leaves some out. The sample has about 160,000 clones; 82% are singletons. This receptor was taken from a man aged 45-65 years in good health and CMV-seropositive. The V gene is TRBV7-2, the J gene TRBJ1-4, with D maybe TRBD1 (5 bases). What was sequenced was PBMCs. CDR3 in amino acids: CASSLVSGTGDEKLFF. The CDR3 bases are TGTGCCAGCAGCTTAGTCTCCGGGACGGGGGATGAAAAACTGTTTTTT.